What follows are 29 T cell receptor beta chains derived from one specimen sequenced in a study of cytomegalovirus exposure and HLA in healthy donors. The PCR contained 60 Vbeta and 13 Jbeta primers. The assay was immunoSEQ multiplex PCR, and TCRdb's table has in-frame clones only and misses some. The table shows under 150,000 clones, with about two thirds occurring only once. Sequenced: PBMCs. These TCRs come from a woman aged 55-69 years in good health and CMV-seropositive.

This rearrangement joins TRBV6-6 to TRBJ1-5; D might be TRBD1 (6 bases). CDR3 length: 13 residues. The germline V gene encodes CDR1 MNHNY and CDR2 SVGAGI (reference sequence). The V end was cut by 5 bases, the J end by 4 bases, with 9 bases between. CDR3 nucleotide sequence: TGTGCCAGCAGTGGACAGCAAAATCAGCCCCAGCATTTT. Translated, it gives CASSGQQNQPQHF.

J is TRBJ2-7 and V is TRBV29-1; D unresolved. V was pared by 3 bases and J by 4 bases, with 7 bases between. This CDR3 comprises 11 residues. In germline, CDR1 is SQVTM, CDR2 ANQGSEA. The DNA for the CDR3 is TGCAGCGTTGACGTAACTTACGAGCAGTACTTC. Amino acid sequence: CSVDVTYEQYF.

The chain has TRBV4-1 and TRBJ1-4; the D is unclear. In germline, CDR1 is MGHRA, CDR2 YSYEKL. This CDR3 is built from 15 residues. V was shortened by 4 bases and J by 6 bases, with 15 bases between the two germline ends. The CDR3 sequence: CASSRPRRPDEKLFF. DNA of the CDR3: TGCGCCAGCAGCCGCCCGAGGCGGCCCGATGAAAAACTGTTTTTT.

This clone was seen once. V gene TRBV27 combines with J gene TRBJ1-6; D possibly corresponds to TRBD1 (5 bases). The CDR3 loop spans 13 amino acids. V lost 6 bases and J lost 6, with 9 bases in between. Germline V gene lookup returns CDR1 MNHEY and CDR2 SMNVEV (reference sequence). CDR3 protein: CASSVGGNSPLHF. In nucleotides, the CDR3 is TGTGCCAGCAGCGTCGGGGGTAATTCACCCCTCCACTTT.

This chain connects TRBV27 to TRBJ2-5; the D gene is possibly TRBD1 (5 bases). Looked up from germline, CDR1 is MNHEY and CDR2 is SMNVEV (reference sequence). The V end was cut by 6 bases, the J end by 1 base, with 18 bases between. This CDR3 spans 16 amino acids. The CDR3 nucleotides read TGTGCCAGCAGCCCCGAGATGGGGCGGACCCAAGAGACCCAGTACTTC. Its translation: CASSPEMGRTQETQYF.

The rearrangement joins TRBV9 to TRBJ1-2, with unresolved D. V lost 2 bases to trimming and J lost 4 bases, with 6 bases between them. Germline loops: CDR1 SGDLS, CDR2 YYNGEE. CDR3 length equals 12 residues. The CDR3 region has the DNA TGTGCCAGCAGCGTGGGCAGCTATGGCTACACCTTC. Translation gives CASSVGSYGYTF.

The V and J genes are TRBV5-5 and TRBJ2-7, with a possible D match to TRBD1 (6 bases). The length of the CDR3 is 15 residues. CDR1 and CDR2 (germline): SGHKS, YYEKEE (reference sequence). The V end lost 4 bases, the J end lost 4 bases, and 18 bases lay between the germline ends. DNA of the CDR3: TGTGCCAGCAGCCTCCCTACAGGGAGAGGGTACGAGCAGTACTTC. It is translated as CASSLPTGRGYEQYF. The full variable domain, completed using reference TRBV5-5 and TRBJ2-7, is DAGVTQSPTHLIKTRGQQVTLRCSPISGHKSVSWYQQVLGQGPQFIFQYYEKEERGRGNFPDRFSARQFPNYSSELNVNALLLGDSALYLCASSLPTGRGYEQYFGPGTRLTVT.

The rearrangement uses TRBV19 and TRBJ1-1; D is ambiguous. Germline V gene lookup returns CDR1 LNHDA and CDR2 SQIVND (reference sequence). Trimming removed 4 bases from V and 1 base from J, with 4 bases in between. CDR3 length: 12 residues. For the CDR3, the DNA is TGTGCCAGTAGTACATGGAACACTGAAGCTTTCTTT. Translated: CASSTWNTEAFF.

This chain connects TRBV5-8 to TRBJ2-3; 9 positions match TRBD1. Germline V CDR1 and CDR2: SGHTS, YDEGEE. The J segment lost 6 bases and the V segment lost 4 bases, leaving 9 bases of the junction unmatched. The CDR3 is 15 residues long. DNA of the CDR3: TGTGCCAGCAGCCCCCGGGACAGGGAATTTGATACGCAGTATTTT. Residues: CASSPRDREFDTQYF.

Only a few counts were recorded for this clone. The CDR3 DNA reads TGTGCCAGCAGTGAAATGGCAGGAGGCTACAATGAGCAGTTCTTC. Protein: CASSEMAGGYNEQFF. V gene TRBV2 combines with J gene TRBJ2-1, with a tentative D call TRBD2 (5 bases). The V end was cut by 2 bases, the J end by 3 bases, with 11 bases between. The CDR3 spans 15 residues. The V gene's germline CDR1 is SNHLY and CDR2 FYNNEI.

This chain links TRBV18 with TRBJ1-5, with 9 bases fitting TRBD1. The germline CDR1 and CDR2 sequences are KGHSH and LQKENI. The V and J ends lost 3 bases and 6 bases, in that order; junction bases with no gene match: 6. This CDR3 spans 15 amino acids. The CDR3 region is CASSPGQGGSQPQHF. The CDR3 DNA reads as TGTGCCAGCTCACCGGGACAGGGTGGAAGTCAGCCCCAGCATTTT.

This chain connects TRBV28 to TRBJ1-6, with D tentatively TRBD1 (5 bases). The germline V and J ends were trimmed by 5 bases and 4 bases, with 9 bases remaining between them. The CDR3 length is 14 residues. Germline V gene sequence: CDR1 MDHEN, CDR2 SYDVKM. The DNA for the CDR3 is TGTGCCAGCAGTCCGACAGTTTATAATTCACCCCTCCACTTT. It yields the protein CASSPTVYNSPLHF.

This clone has more than one count but fewer than ten. The gene calls are TRBV5-6 and TRBJ1-1, with D possibly matching TRBD1 (6 bases). Per germline, CDR1 SGHDT and CDR2 YYEEEE. With 1 base removed from V and 7 bases from J, the gap between germline ends came to 14 bases. The CDR3 spans 14 residues. CDR3 DNA sequence: TGTGCCAGCAGCTTGATCACAGGGTTGCGTGAAGCTTTCTTT. Encoded protein: CASSLITGLREAFF.

The V call is TRBV14, the J call TRBJ1-6, with D possibly matching TRBD1 (6 bases). The CDR3 is made up of 15 amino acids. CDR1 SGHDN and CDR2 FVKESK come from the germline V gene. Trimming cost V 4 bases and J 9 bases, with 16 bases left between them. The CDR3 loop reads CASSLRGQGFSPLHF. The CDR3 nucleotides are TGTGCCAGCAGCCTGCGGGGGCAGGGCTTTTCACCCCTCCACTTT.

This rearrangement joins TRBV7-6 to TRBJ2-1; TRBD2 is a possible D gene (6 bases). Germline V gene lookup returns CDR1 SGHVS and CDR2 FNYEAQ. V lost 3 bases, J lost 9 bases, and 9 bases lay in between. The CDR3 contains 12 residues. The CDR3 spells CASSFLGGEQFF. CDR3 bases: TGTGCCAGCAGCTTTCTGGGGGGTGAGCAGTTCTTC. The full variable domain, with the rest looked up from reference TRBV7-6 and TRBJ2-1, is GAGVSQSPRYKVTKRGQDVALRCDPISGHVSLYWYRQALGQGPEFLTYFNYEAQQDKSGLPNDRFSAERPEGSISTLTIQRTEQRDSAMYRCASSFLGGEQFFGPGTRLTVL.

CDR3 nucleotide sequence: TGCGCCAGCAGCCAAGATCTAGGGGGGGGCGTCCCTAGCACAGATACGCAGTATTTT. Translation: CASSQDLGGGVPSTDTQYF. The chain has TRBV4-1 and TRBJ2-3, with D perhaps matching TRBD2 (7 bases). V lost 0 bases to trimming and J lost 0 bases, with 19 bases between them. Per germline, CDR1 MGHRA and CDR2 YSYEKL. The CDR3 runs to 19 residues.

The rearrangement joins TRBV5-1 to TRBJ1-2, with 7 positions matching TRBD1. Losses at the gene ends were 5 bases for V and 7 bases for J; bases not matched to a gene: 8. Germline lookup yields CDR1 SGHRS and CDR2 YFSETQ. The length of the CDR3 is 13 residues. The DNA for the CDR3 is TGCGCCAGCAGGTTCGACAGGGAAAGTGGCTACACCTTC. Protein: CASRFDRESGYTF. The complete variable domain, with remaining parts taken from reference TRBV5-1 and TRBJ1-2, reads KAGVTQTPRYLIKTRGQQVTLSCSPISGHRSVSWYQQTPGQGLQFLFEYFSETQRNKGNFPGRFSGRQFSNSRSEMNVSTLELGDSALYLCASRFDRESGYTFGSGTRLTVV.

The gene calls are TRBV6-5 and TRBJ1-2; D gene unclear. CDR3 size: 15 residues. The germline V gene encodes CDR1 MNHEY and CDR2 SVGAGI. The ends were cut back, 6 bases at V and 7 bases at J, with 21 bases in the middle. The CDR3 reads CASSPWDPNAGGYTF. The CDR3 DNA follows: TGTGCCAGCAGCCCCTGGGATCCCAACGCGGGTGGCTACACCTTC.

The chain links TRBV9 to TRBJ1-2, with D possibly matching TRBD1 (5 bases). Trimming removed 4 bases from V and 8 bases from J, with 21 bases in between. Looked up from germline, CDR1 is SGDLS and CDR2 is YYNGEE. This CDR3 comprises 15 residues. The CDR3 region has the DNA TGTGCCAGCAGCACTGAGGCGGGGCAGGGCCGGGGCTACACCTTC. Translation gives CASSTEAGQGRGYTF.

The chain employs TRBV25-1 and TRBJ2-1; possibly TRBD2 for D (6 bases). The CDR3 contains 14 residues. Germline V gene lookup returns CDR1 MGHDK and CDR2 SYGVNS. Trimming stripped 4 bases from V and 7 bases from J, with 14 bases between. The CDR3 sequence: CASSGWGVGNEQFF. CDR3 sequence (DNA): TGTGCCAGCAGTGGGTGGGGGGTAGGGAATGAGCAGTTCTTC.

CDR3 residues: CASSIVNRGNQPQHF. The DNA of the CDR3 is TGTGCCAGCTCAATAGTAAACAGGGGAAATCAGCCCCAGCATTTT. The rearrangement uses TRBV18 and TRBJ1-5, with TRBD1 matching 7 bases. CDR3 size: 15 residues. The V gene end was trimmed by 5 bases and the J gene end by 4 bases; junction bases not matched to a gene: 8. Germline V CDR1 and CDR2: KGHSH, LQKENI. The full variable domain, its missing parts supplied by reference TRBV18 and TRBJ1-5, is NAGVMQNPRHLVRRRGQEARLRCSPMKGHSHVYWYRQLPEEGLKFMVYLQKENIIDESGMPKERFSAEFPKEGPSILRIQQVVRGDSAAYFCASSIVNRGNQPQHFGDGTRLSIL.

In its sample, this clone was seen many times. This chain connects TRBV6-5 to TRBJ1-4; D might be TRBD1 (5 bases). In germline, CDR1 is MNHEY, CDR2 SVGAGI. Trimming removed 5 bases from V and 7 bases from J, with 17 bases in between. The CDR3 loop spans 15 amino acids. CDR3 sequence: CASSPFRGLPEKLFF. DNA of the CDR3: TGTGCCAGCAGTCCCTTTAGGGGTTTACCTGAAAAACTGTTTTTT.

This clone has more than one count but fewer than ten. The V gene is TRBV4-1, the J gene TRBJ2-7, with D perhaps matching TRBD2 (5 bases). Deletions cut 1 base from V and 3 bases from J, with 13 bases between. The germline V gene has CDR1 MGHRA and CDR2 YSYEKL. This CDR3 has 15 residues. The CDR3 region has the DNA TGCGCCAGCAGCCAAGGAGCTAGCTCCGACTACGAGCAGTACTTC. Residues: CASSQGASSDYEQYF.

The chain employs TRBV11-2 and TRBJ1-1; D is unclear. This CDR3 spans 12 amino acids. V lost 4 bases and J lost 6, with 9 bases in between. CDR1 and CDR2 from the germline V gene are SGHAT and FQNNGV. In DNA, the CDR3 is TGTGCCAGCAGCTCCCAGATTCCTGAAGCTTTCTTT. Protein sequence: CASSSQIPEAFF.

V and J are TRBV6-1 and TRBJ2-3; a weak D match, TRBD1 (6 bases). V lost 4 bases, J lost 0 bases, and 17 bases lay in between. This CDR3 region has 17 residues. Germline CDR1 is MNHNS and CDR2 is SASEGT. CDR3 in DNA: TGTGCCAGCAGTGCCCGCCGGACAGAGTCTAGCACAGATACGCAGTATTTT. It is translated as CASSARRTESSTDTQYF.

The V gene is TRBV7-3, the J gene TRBJ1-1, with D uncertain. The germline V gene encodes CDR1 SGHTA and CDR2 FQGTGA. V was shortened by 2 bases and J by 5 bases, with 9 bases between the two germline ends. The CDR3 runs 13 residues. CDR3 nucleotides: TGTGCCAGCAGCTTAGATAGAGGGACTGAAGCTTTCTTT. Encoded protein: CASSLDRGTEAFF.

This chain links TRBV6-5 with TRBJ2-5; D not certain. CDR3 length: 13 residues. Germline assignment: CDR1 MNHEY and CDR2 SVGAGI. V gave up 0 bases and J gave up 5 bases, with 7 bases separating them. CDR3 coding DNA: TGTGCCAGCAGTTACTCTCGCAGGGAGACCCAGTACTTC. Residues: CASSYSRRETQYF.

This clone was observed a single time. This chain links TRBV9 with TRBJ1-5; 10 nucleotides align to TRBD1. Losses at the gene ends were 2 bases for V and 4 bases for J; bases not matched to a gene: 0. CDR1 is SGDLS and CDR2 is YYNGEE in the germline V gene. The CDR3 runs 14 residues. DNA for the CDR3: TGTGCCAGCAGCGTGGGACAGGGGAATCAGCCCCAGCATTTT. Protein: CASSVGQGNQPQHF.

This chain connects TRBV15 to TRBJ1-5; TRBD1 is a possible D gene (5 bases). V was shortened by 0 bases and J by 7 bases, with 13 bases between the two germline ends. This CDR3 has 15 amino acids. The V gene's germline CDR1 is LNHNV and CDR2 YYDKDF (reference sequence). CDR3 residues: CATSREQDPRQPQHF. The CDR3 bases are TGTGCCACCAGCAGAGAACAGGACCCCAGGCAGCCCCAGCATTTT.